The rows below give T cell receptor beta chains drawn from one sample of a study of blood T cells in healthy people across ages. Each CDR3 protein is one row after TCRdb ran MiXCR on the 5' RACE reads. The repertoire holds about 1.1 million distinct CDR3 sequences, with roughly two fifths as singletons. The sequenced sample consisted of blood. The receptors were sampled from a man between 18 and 29 years old in good health. CDR3s include the opening cysteine and the closing phenylalanine or tryptophan. The D gene is left open where the match is weak. Clone size is stated in some rows and not others, as once, few, many or a class when expanded.

j_gene | v_gene | d_gene | abundance | CDR3aa | CDR3nt
TRBJ2-1 | TRBV2 | . | few | CASRGGGRSNSYNEQFF | TGTGCCAGCAGGGGGGGGGGCAGGAGTAACTCCTACAATGAGCAGTTCTTC
TRBJ1-2 | TRBV20-1 | . | . | CSARDDRGPNYGYTF | TGCAGTGCTAGAGATGATCGGGGGCCCAACTATGGCTACACCTTC
TRBJ1-2 | TRBV4-3 | TRBD1 | few | CASSQRWGDRGVYGYTF | TGCGCCAGCAGCCAAAGATGGGGGGACAGGGGGGTCTATGGCTACACCTTC
TRBJ2-1 | TRBV14 | . | . | CASSPFPSSSYNEQFF | TGTGCCAGCAGCCCATTCCCCTCCAGCTCCTACAATGAGCAGTTCTTC
TRBJ1-4 | TRBV6-6 | TRBD1 | . | CASSRNHGQGREEKLFF | TGTGCCAGCAGCCGAAACCACGGACAGGGGCGGGAGGAAAAACTGTTTTTT
TRBJ2-1 | TRBV27 | TRBD1 | . | CASSRGRSDRGKWEQFF | TGTGCCAGCAGTAGGGGGAGATCAGACAGGGGGAAATGGGAGCAGTTCTTC
TRBJ2-5 | TRBV20-1 | . | . | CSARGLGQGIRETQYF | TGCAGTGCTAGAGGGCTTGGGCAGGGAATCAGGGAGACCCAGTACTTC
TRBJ1-5 | TRBV9 | TRBD1 | few | CASSVWDRGEPQHF | TGTGCCAGCAGCGTTTGGGACAGGGGCGAGCCCCAGCATTTT
TRBJ2-7 | TRBV20-1 | TRBD1 | . | CSARDIVGQGSHEQYF | TGCAGTGCTAGAGATATTGTAGGACAGGGTAGCCACGAGCAGTACTTC
TRBJ1-6 | TRBV6-5 | TRBD1 | . | CASSRDGGTDNSPLHF | TGTGCCAGCAGTCGGGACGGCGGGACAGATAATTCACCCCTCCACTTT
TRBJ1-5 | TRBV20-1 | . | . | CSARDGSDTNQPQHF | TGCAGTGCTAGAGATGGTTCGGACACCAATCAGCCCCAGCATTTT
TRBJ2-7 | TRBV20-1 | . | . | CSAGPYYEQYF | TGCAGTGCCGGACCATACTACGAGCAGTACTTC
TRBJ2-3 | TRBV5-1 | . | few | CASSLALGDTQYF | TGCGCCAGCAGCTTGGCCTTAGGTGATACGCAGTATTTT
TRBJ1-2 | TRBV20-1 | TRBD1 | . | CSAYRQGLGYTF | TGCAGTGCTTATCGACAGGGTCTTGGCTACACCTTC
TRBJ1-2 | TRBV10-3 | . | . | CAISESGVWGQEDYGYTF | TGTGCCATCAGTGAGTCGGGTGTATGGGGGCAAGAAGACTATGGCTACACCTTC
TRBJ2-7 | TRBV2 | . | . | CASSDTDFGDEQYF | TGTGCCAGCAGTGATACGGATTTTGGCGATGAGCAGTACTTC
TRBJ1-4 | TRBV3-1 | TRBD1 | . | CASSQGTGSLLNEKLFF | TGTGCCAGCAGCCAAGGGACAGGGTCTCTTCTTAATGAAAAACTGTTTTTT
TRBJ2-2 | TRBV5-4 | . | few | CASSLRSATGELFF | TGTGCCAGCAGCTTGAGGTCAGCTACCGGGGAGCTGTTTTTT
TRBJ2-7 | TRBV29-1 | . | . | CSATLGLGSYEQYF | TGCAGCGCCACCCTGGGGCTAGGGTCCTACGAGCAGTACTTC
TRBJ1-1 | TRBV6-5 | . | few | CASSYGSASEAFF | TGTGCCAGCAGTTATGGGTCAGCTTCTGAAGCTTTCTTT
TRBJ2-3 | TRBV7-2 | . | . | CASSRLAGAGRTQYF | TGTGCCAGCAGCCGCCTGGCGGGGGCGGGACGTACGCAGTATTTT
TRBJ2-6 | TRBV10-3 | TRBD2 | . | CAISEFGGSSGANVLTF | TGTGCCATCAGTGAGTTCGGCGGGAGCTCTGGGGCCAACGTCCTGACTTTC
TRBJ2-2 | TRBV5-4 | . | . | CASSLRSPTGSGELFF | TGTGCCAGCAGCCTACGGTCCCCCACAGGGTCCGGGGAGCTGTTTTTT
TRBJ2-5 | TRBV6-5 | . | . | CASSYSAGQMQETQYF | TGTGCCAGCAGTTACTCAGCAGGGCAAATGCAAGAGACCCAGTACTTC
TRBJ1-5 | TRBV6-5 | TRBD1 | . | CASSRGTAQPQHF | TGTGCCAGCAGCCGAGGGACAGCCCAGCCCCAGCATTTT
TRBJ1-1 | TRBV6-5 | TRBD1 | . | CASRRGQGGSGKAFF | TGTGCCAGTCGGCGGGGACAGGGCGGTTCGGGGAAAGCTTTCTTT
TRBJ1-2 | TRBV6-5 | . | . | CASSYSGGGGEGYTF | TGTGCCAGCAGTTACTCAGGGGGGGGCGGAGAGGGCTACACCTTC
TRBJ1-1 | TRBV3-1 | . | . | CASSRDSFSNTEAFF | TGTGCCAGCAGCCGTGACAGCTTCTCGAACACTGAAGCTTTCTTT
TRBJ1-5 | TRBV5-1 | TRBD1 | . | CASSPGQGVRPQHF | TGCGCCAGCAGCCCCGGACAGGGAGTAAGGCCCCAGCATTTT
TRBJ2-1 | TRBV5-1 | . | . | CASSVAGIDEQFF | TGCGCCAGCAGCGTGGCGGGAATTGATGAGCAGTTCTTC
TRBJ1-4 | TRBV6-5 | TRBD1 | few | CASTSRDRGANEKLFF | TGTGCCAGCACGTCCCGGGACAGGGGAGCTAATGAAAAACTGTTTTTT
TRBJ2-3 | TRBV10-3 | TRBD2 | few | CAIRVGGLAGGAGTDTQYF | TGTGCCATCCGCGTCGGTGGACTAGCGGGTGGGGCGGGCACAGATACGCAGTATTTT
TRBJ2-7 | TRBV10-3 | . | . | CAISESRSGTLRGEQYF | TGTGCCATCAGTGAGTCGAGGTCTGGGACATTGAGAGGCGAGCAGTACTTC
TRBJ1-2 | TRBV29-1 | . | . | CSVEEASGYTF | TGCAGCGTTGAAGAGGCGTCTGGCTACACCTTC
TRBJ1-1 | TRBV7-6 | . | . | CASSLLGRHGSNTEAFF | TGTGCCAGCAGCCTCTTGGGGCGACACGGCTCGAACACTGAAGCTTTCTTT
TRBJ2-2 | TRBV4-2 | TRBD2 | once | CASSELAGDANTGELFF | TGTGCCAGCAGCGAACTAGCGGGGGACGCGAACACCGGGGAGCTGTTTTTT
TRBJ1-2 | TRBV29-1 | . | many | CSARGAYYGYTF | TGCAGCGCCCGTGGAGCTTACTATGGCTACACCTTC
TRBJ2-1 | TRBV20-1 | TRBD2 | . | CSGTRGALNNEQFF | TGCAGTGGGACGCGGGGGGCTCTCAACAATGAGCAGTTCTTC
TRBJ2-2 | TRBV9 | . | . | CASSAGASGGELFF | TGTGCCAGCAGTGCCGGGGCCAGCGGCGGGGAGCTGTTTTTT
TRBJ2-3 | TRBV4-1 | . | few | CASSDPIRGSRTDTQYF | TGCGCCAGCAGCGACCCGATTCGGGGTTCGAGGACAGATACGCAGTATTTT
TRBJ2-7 | TRBV2 | . | . | CASTERRVGYEQYF | TGTGCCAGCACCGAACGCCGGGTAGGATACGAGCAGTACTTC
TRBJ2-5 | TRBV6-2/TRBV6-3 | TRBD2 | few | CASSARLAESPETQYF | TGTGCCAGCAGTGCCCGACTAGCGGAATCCCCAGAGACCCAGTACTTC
TRBJ2-6 | TRBV28 | . | . | CASSLSVSGANVLTF | TGTGCCAGCAGTTTATCAGTCTCTGGGGCCAACGTCCTGACTTTC
TRBJ2-5 | TRBV6-5 | TRBD2 | . | CASSSSGGPYNEQYF | TGTGCCAGCAGTTCTAGCGGGGGGCCCTACAATGAGCAGTACTTC
TRBJ1-2 | TRBV7-2 | . | . | CASSLALPDYGYTF | TGTGCCAGCAGCTTAGCGCTCCCGGACTATGGCTACACCTTC
TRBJ1-1 | TRBV7-6 | . | few | CASSPRKQDTEAFF | TGTGCCAGCAGCCCCAGAAAACAGGATACCGAAGCTTTCTTT
TRBJ1-1 | TRBV6-5 | . | few | CASSIHRDTEAFF | TGTGCCAGCAGTATTCACAGGGACACTGAAGCTTTCTTT
TRBJ1-1 | TRBV27 | TRBD1 | few | CASSFGTGGATEAFF | TGTGCCAGCAGTTTTGGGACAGGGGGGGCCACTGAAGCTTTCTTT
TRBJ1-5 | TRBV20-1 | . | once | CSARVRGGQPQHF | TGCAGTGCTAGGGTCAGGGGCGGTCAGCCCCAGCATTTT
TRBJ1-6 | TRBV14 | TRBD1 | . | CAGSLLGTGNSPLHF | TGTGCCGGCAGCCTCCTTGGGACAGGGAATTCACCCCTCCACTTT
TRBJ2-1 | TRBV5-6 | . | . | CASSSLRTVNEQFF | TGTGCCAGCAGCTCGCTCAGGACAGTCAATGAGCAGTTCTTC
TRBJ1-5 | TRBV4-1 | . | . | CASSHPNGQLNQPQHF | TGCGCCAGCAGCCACCCAAACGGACAGCTCAATCAGCCCCAGCATTTT
TRBJ2-1 | TRBV27 | . | . | CASSLSADLTYNEQFF | TGTGCCAGCAGTTTATCCGCAGATTTGACCTACAATGAGCAGTTCTTC
TRBJ2-3 | TRBV6-5 | TRBD2 | . | CASSSTRLAGGSTDTQYF | TGTGCCAGCAGTTCCACTCGACTAGCGGGGGGATCTACAGATACGCAGTATTTT
TRBJ1-1 | TRBV27 | TRBD1 | . | CASSTSRDSDGNTEAFF | TGTGCCAGCAGTACGTCCCGGGACAGTGATGGGAACACTGAAGCTTTCTTT